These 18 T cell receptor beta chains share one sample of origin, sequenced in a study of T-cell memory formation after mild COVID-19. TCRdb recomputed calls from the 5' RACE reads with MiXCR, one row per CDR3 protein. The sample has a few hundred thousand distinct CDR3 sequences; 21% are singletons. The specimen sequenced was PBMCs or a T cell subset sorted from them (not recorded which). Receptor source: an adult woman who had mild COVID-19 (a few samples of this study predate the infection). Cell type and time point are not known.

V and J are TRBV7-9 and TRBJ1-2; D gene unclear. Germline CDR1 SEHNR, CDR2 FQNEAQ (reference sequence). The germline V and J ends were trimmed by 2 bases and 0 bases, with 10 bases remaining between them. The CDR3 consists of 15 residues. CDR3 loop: CASSLIYGSNYGYTF. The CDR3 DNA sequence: TGTGCCAGCAGCTTAATTTATGGGTCTAACTATGGCTACACCTTC. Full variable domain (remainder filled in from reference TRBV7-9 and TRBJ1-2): DTGVSQNPRHKITKRGQNVTFRCDPISEHNRLYWYRQTLGQGPEFLTYFQNEAQLEKSRLLSDRFSAERPKGSFSTLEIQRTEQGDSAMYLCASSLIYGSNYGYTFGSGTRLTVV.

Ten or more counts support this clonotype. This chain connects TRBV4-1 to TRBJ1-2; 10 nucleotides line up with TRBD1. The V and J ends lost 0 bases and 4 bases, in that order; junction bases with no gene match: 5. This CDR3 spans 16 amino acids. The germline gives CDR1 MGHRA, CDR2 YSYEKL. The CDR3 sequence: CASSQDSGTGAYGYTF. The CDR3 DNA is TGCGCCAGCAGCCAAGATTCCGGGACAGGGGCCTATGGCTACACCTTC.

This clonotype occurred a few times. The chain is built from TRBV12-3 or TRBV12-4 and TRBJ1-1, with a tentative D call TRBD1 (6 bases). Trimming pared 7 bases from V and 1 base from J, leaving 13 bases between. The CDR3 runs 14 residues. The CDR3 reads CASNGGGPNTEAFF. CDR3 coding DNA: TGTGCCAGCAACGGCGGGGGCCCGAACACTGAAGCTTTCTTT.

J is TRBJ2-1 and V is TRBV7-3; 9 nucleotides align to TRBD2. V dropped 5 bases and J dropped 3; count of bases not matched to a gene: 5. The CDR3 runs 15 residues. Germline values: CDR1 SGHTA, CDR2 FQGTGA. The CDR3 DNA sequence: TGTGCCAGCAGCAAAAGCGGGGGGATCTACAATGAGCAGTTCTTC. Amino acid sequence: CASSKSGGIYNEQFF. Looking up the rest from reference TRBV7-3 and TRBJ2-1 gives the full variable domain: GAGVSQTPSNKVTEKGKYVELRCDPISGHTALYWYRQSLGQGPEFLIYFQGTGAADDSGLPNDRFFAVRPEGSVSTLKIQRTERGDSAVYLCASSKSGGIYNEQFFGPGTRLTVL.

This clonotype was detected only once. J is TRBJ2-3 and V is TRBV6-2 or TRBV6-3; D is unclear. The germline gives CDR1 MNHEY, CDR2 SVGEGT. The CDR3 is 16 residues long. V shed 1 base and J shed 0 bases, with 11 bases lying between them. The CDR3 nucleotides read TGTGCCAGCAGTTACTTCAGGAGCTATAGCACAGATACGCAGTATTTT. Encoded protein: CASSYFRSYSTDTQYF.

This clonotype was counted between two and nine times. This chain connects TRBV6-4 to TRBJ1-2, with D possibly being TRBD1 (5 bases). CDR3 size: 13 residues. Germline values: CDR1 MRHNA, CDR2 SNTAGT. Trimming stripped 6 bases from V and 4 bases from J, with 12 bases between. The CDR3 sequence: CASRGNGGYGYTF. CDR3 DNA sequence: TGTGCCAGCAGGGGGAACGGGGGCTATGGCTACACCTTC.

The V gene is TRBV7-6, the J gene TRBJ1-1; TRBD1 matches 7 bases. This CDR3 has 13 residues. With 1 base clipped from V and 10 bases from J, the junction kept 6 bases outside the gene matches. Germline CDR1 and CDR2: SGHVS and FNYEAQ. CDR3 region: CASSLETGLGAFF. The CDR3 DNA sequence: TGTGCCAGCAGCTTAGAGACAGGGCTGGGAGCTTTCTTT.

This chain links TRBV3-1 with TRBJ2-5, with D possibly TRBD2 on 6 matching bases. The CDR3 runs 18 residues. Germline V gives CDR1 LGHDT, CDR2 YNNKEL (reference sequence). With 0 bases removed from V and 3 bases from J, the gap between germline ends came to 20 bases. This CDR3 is CASSQDLLASEEEETQYF. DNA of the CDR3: TGTGCCAGCAGCCAAGATCTTTTGGCTAGCGAGGAGGAAGAGACCCAGTACTTC.

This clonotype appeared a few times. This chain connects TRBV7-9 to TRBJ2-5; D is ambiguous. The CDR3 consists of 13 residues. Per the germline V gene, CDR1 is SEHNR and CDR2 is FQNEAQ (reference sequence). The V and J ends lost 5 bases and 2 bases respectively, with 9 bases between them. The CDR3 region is CASSPPEQETQYF. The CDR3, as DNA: TGTGCCAGCAGCCCCCCCGAGCAAGAGACCCAGTACTTC.

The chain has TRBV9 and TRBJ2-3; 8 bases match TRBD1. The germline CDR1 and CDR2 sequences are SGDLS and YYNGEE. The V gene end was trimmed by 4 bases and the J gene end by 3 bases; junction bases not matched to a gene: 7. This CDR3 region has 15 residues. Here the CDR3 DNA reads TGTGCCAGCAGCTCCCGACAGGGGAGGACAGATACGCAGTATTTT. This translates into CASSSRQGRTDTQYF.

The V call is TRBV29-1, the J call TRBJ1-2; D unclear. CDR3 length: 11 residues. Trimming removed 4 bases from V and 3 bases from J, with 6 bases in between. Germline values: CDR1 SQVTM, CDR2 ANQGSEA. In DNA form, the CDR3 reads TGCAGCGTTGGACAAGACTATGGCTACACCTTC. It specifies CSVGQDYGYTF.

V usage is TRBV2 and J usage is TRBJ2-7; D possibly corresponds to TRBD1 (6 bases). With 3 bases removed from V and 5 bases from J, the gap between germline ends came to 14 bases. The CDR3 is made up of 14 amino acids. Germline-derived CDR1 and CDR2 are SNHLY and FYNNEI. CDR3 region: CASSESGRGHEQYF. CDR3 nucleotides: TGTGCCAGCAGTGAGTCGGGCAGGGGCCACGAGCAGTACTTC.

In DNA form, the CDR3 reads TGTGCCAGCAGTCCCCAGGGTCGCGAGCAGTACTTC. Residues: CASSPQGREQYF. The chain links TRBV2 to TRBJ2-7; tentative D call: TRBD1 (5 bases). The ends were cut back, 5 bases at V and 6 bases at J, with 11 bases in the middle. CDR3 length: 12 amino acids. CDR1 is SNHLY, CDR2 FYNNEI, per germline. Together with reference TRBV2 and TRBJ2-7, the CDR3 gives the full variable domain: EPEVTQTPSHQVTQMGQEVILRCVPISNHLYFYWYRQILGQKVEFLVSFYNNEISEKSEIFDDQFSVERPDGSNFTLKIRSTKLEDSAMYFCASSPQGREQYFGPGTRLTVT.

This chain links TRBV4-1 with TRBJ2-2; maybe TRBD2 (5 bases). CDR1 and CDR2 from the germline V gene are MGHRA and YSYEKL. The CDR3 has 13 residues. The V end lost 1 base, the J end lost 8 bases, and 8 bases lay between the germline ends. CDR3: CASSQAWTGELFF. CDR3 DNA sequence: TGCGCCAGCAGCCAAGCATGGACTGGGGAGCTGTTTTTT.

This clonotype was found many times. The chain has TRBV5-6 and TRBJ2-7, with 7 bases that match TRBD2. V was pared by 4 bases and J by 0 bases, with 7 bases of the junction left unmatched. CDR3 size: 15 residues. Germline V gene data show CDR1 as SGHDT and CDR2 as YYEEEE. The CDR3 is CASSPGLRSSYEQYF. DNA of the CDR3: TGTGCCAGCAGCCCGGGACTAAGGAGCTCCTACGAGCAGTACTTC.

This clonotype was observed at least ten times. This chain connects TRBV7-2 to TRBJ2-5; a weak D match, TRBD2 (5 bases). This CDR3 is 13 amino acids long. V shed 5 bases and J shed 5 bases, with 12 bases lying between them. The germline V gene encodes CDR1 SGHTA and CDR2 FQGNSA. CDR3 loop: CASSPSSTETQYF. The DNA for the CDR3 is TGTGCCAGCAGCCCATCTAGCACCGAGACCCAGTACTTC.

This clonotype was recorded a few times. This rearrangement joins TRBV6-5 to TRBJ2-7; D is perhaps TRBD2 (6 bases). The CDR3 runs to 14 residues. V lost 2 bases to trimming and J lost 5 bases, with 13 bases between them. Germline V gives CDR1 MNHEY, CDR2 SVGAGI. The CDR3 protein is CASSYVSGSNEQYF. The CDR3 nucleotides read TGTGCCAGCAGTTACGTCAGCGGGTCAAACGAGCAGTACTTC.

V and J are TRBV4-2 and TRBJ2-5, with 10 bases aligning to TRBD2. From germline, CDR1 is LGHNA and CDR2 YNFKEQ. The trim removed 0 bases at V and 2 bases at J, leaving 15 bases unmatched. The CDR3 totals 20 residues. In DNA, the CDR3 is TGTGCCAGCAGCCAAGATGTATTGTCAGGGAGCGGGGGGGAACAAGAGACCCAGTACTTC. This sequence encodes CASSQDVLSGSGGEQETQYF.